The 3 T cell receptor beta chains listed next were all sequenced from one sample in a study of CD8+CD57+ T cells in acquired aplastic anemia. Both TCR beta VDJ combination and CDR3 sequence profiling were carried out. Genomic DNA was the template for this profiling. MiXCR was run by TCRdb on the reads, yielding one entry per CDR3 protein. The profile covers around 250,000 distinct CDR3 sequences, with 50% to 70% appearing a single time and less than 9.5% taken by the ten largest. The specimen was sorted CD4+, CD8+, or CD8+CD57+ T cells (not recorded which) from PBMCs. The receptors come from a human donor with severe aplastic anemia or a healthy control (not recorded which).

The V and J genes are TRBV5-1 and TRBJ1-2; tentative D call: TRBD1 (5 bases). The germline V and J ends were trimmed by 4 bases and 7 bases, with 23 bases remaining between them. The CDR3 is 16 residues long. Germline assignment: CDR1 SGHRS and CDR2 YFSETQ. The CDR3, as DNA: TGCGCCAGCAGCCGATGGACTAGCGGCAGGGCAGGTGGCTACACCTTC. This codes for CASSRWTSGRAGGYTF.

This clonotype was seen just once. This rearrangement joins TRBV2 to TRBJ1-1; 7 nucleotides match TRBD1. V gave up 4 bases and J gave up 1 base; unmatched junction bases: 9. This CDR3 has 16 amino acids. The germline gives CDR1 SNHLY, CDR2 FYNNEI. The CDR3 reads CASSVRDRASNTEAFF. In nucleotides, the CDR3 is TGTGCCAGCAGTGTTCGCGACAGGGCATCGAACACTGAAGCTTTCTTT.

Ten or more counts support this clonotype. V is TRBV7-9 and J is TRBJ1-1; D uncertain. With 0 bases removed from V and 5 bases from J, the gap between germline ends came to 13 bases. Germline V gene sequence: CDR1 SEHNR, CDR2 FQNEAQ (reference sequence). The CDR3 is made up of 15 amino acids. CDR3 nucleotide sequence: TGTGCCAGCAGCTTAGCGCGTGGAGGGAAAACTGAAGCTTTCTTT. Protein: CASSLARGGKTEAFF.